One sample yielded the 14 T cell receptor beta chains listed below, sequenced in a study of T cells expressing NK-cell markers. TCRdb reprocessed the 5' RACE reads, with one entry per CDR3 protein and no DNA. The sample table sets out 30,000 or so distinct CDR3 sequences. The specimen was blood T cells: a sorted CD56 or NKG2C T cell subset, CD4+ or CD8+ T cells, or bulk PBMC T cells (not recorded which). The source is a woman between 18 and 75 years old in good health.

The rearrangement joins TRBV5-1 to TRBJ2-7. The CDR3 is made up of 13 amino acids. Germline V CDR1 and CDR2: SGHRS, YFSETQ. The CDR3 here is CASSLWKTDEQYF.

The V gene is TRBV19, the J gene TRBJ1-2; TCRdb outputs TRBD1, but without DNA this stays unchecked. Per germline, CDR1 LNHDA and CDR2 SQIVND (reference sequence). This CDR3 comprises 15 residues. CDR3: CASEVRTPVNYGYTF.

CDR3 protein: CASSEGTNYNEQFF. V and J are TRBV10-2 and TRBJ2-1; TCRdb names TRBD1, which stays unverified in the absence of DNA. Germline CDR1 and CDR2: WSHSY and SAAADI. The CDR3 runs to 14 residues.

The chain's CDR3 is CASSTNYRDPYGYTF. V is TRBV5-1 and J is TRBJ1-2; TCRdb's D gene call, TRBD1, goes unchecked for lack of DNA. The CDR3 spans 15 residues. Germline assignment: CDR1 SGHRS and CDR2 YFSETQ.

The genes are TRBV4-1 and TRBJ2-1. The length of the CDR3 is 17 residues. Germline loops: CDR1 MGHRA, CDR2 YSYEKL. CDR3 in amino acids: CASSQGSTMSSYNEQFF.

The V and J genes are TRBV21-1 and TRBJ1-1; TCRdb's D gene call, TRBD1, goes unchecked for lack of DNA. TRBV21-1 is reported as a pseudogene. The CDR3 sequence is 14 residues long. CDR3 loop: CASSEQGAGIEAFF.

This chain joins TRBV12-5 and TRBJ1-2. The CDR3 runs 14 residues. Germline V lookup: CDR1 LGHNT, CDR2 FRNRAP. The CDR3 spells CASGLPTLKYGYTF. The full variable domain, rest sourced from reference TRBV12-5 and TRBJ1-2, is DARVTQTPRHKVTEMGQEVTMRCQPILGHNTVFWYRQTMMQGLELLAYFRNRAPLDDSGMPKDRFSAEMPDATLATLKIQPSEPRDSAVYFCASGLPTLKYGYTFGSGTRLTVV.

V gene TRBV15 combines with J gene TRBJ2-1; the D call from TCRdb, TRBD1, cannot be confirmed without DNA. CDR3 length: 14 residues. The germline V gene encodes CDR1 LNHNV and CDR2 YYDKDF (reference sequence). The CDR3 is CATGQAHFYNEQFF.

CDR3 region: CASSQERGSSRYGYTF. The genes are TRBV4-1 and TRBJ1-2; TCRdb reports TRBD1, a call that lacks DNA to check it against. CDR3 length equals 16 residues. CDR1 is MGHRA, CDR2 YSYEKL, per germline.

The CDR3 here is CASSLPGLDAQYF. The chain uses TRBV7-9 and TRBJ2-3; as DNA is missing, the TRBD2 call by TCRdb cannot be tested. Germline CDR1 SEHNR, CDR2 FQNEAQ (reference sequence). CDR3 length: 13 residues.

The chain recombines TRBV9 with TRBJ1-2. This CDR3 has 13 residues. Germline loops: CDR1 SGDLS, CDR2 YYNGEE. This chain's CDR3 is CASSRGDDYGYTF.

The chain has TRBV2 and TRBJ1-1. The germline V gene encodes CDR1 SNHLY and CDR2 FYNNEI. The CDR3 runs 14 residues. The CDR3 protein is CASSAATEFIEAFF.

The genes are TRBV28 and TRBJ2-2; TCRdb indicates TRBD1, and absent DNA this call remains unverified. Germline lookup yields CDR1 MDHEN and CDR2 SYDVKM. CDR3 size: 14 residues. This chain's CDR3 is CASRRQGNTGELFF.

The rearrangement uses TRBV7-9 and TRBJ2-7; the D call from TCRdb, TRBD1, cannot be confirmed without DNA. The germline CDR1 and CDR2 sequences are SEHNR and FQNEAQ (reference sequence). The CDR3 spans 16 residues. The CDR3 here is CASSSSGTGTFYEQYF.